The T cell receptor (beta chain) under discussion was sequenced for a study of T cells in Graves' hyperthyroidism and ophthalmopathy. Study results and limitations: The majority of expanded thyroid clonotypes above 0.001 also appeared in blood.

The CDR3 length is 14 residues. Per the germline V gene, CDR1 is SGHNT and CDR2 is YENEEA. V shed 2 bases and J shed 5 bases, with 13 bases lying between them. RNA transcripts yielded amplified TCR beta CDR3 regions. The HTBI primer set drove a first-round RT-PCR of the TCR CDR3. TCRdb reprocessed the multiplex PCR reads via MiXCR and lists one record per CDR3 protein. The data hold some 270,000 distinct CDR3 sequences, with roughly 15% observed a single time. This clonotype showed up many times. Its target is not known. The V and J genes are TRBV11-3 and TRBJ2-7; possibly TRBD2 for D (6 bases). The receptor was isolated from a middle-aged woman with Graves' hyperthyroidism. The specimen sequenced was blood. Here the CDR3 reads CASSLLAGLNEQYF. CDR3 sequence (DNA): TGTGCCAGCAGCTTACTCGCGGGACTCAACGAGCAGTACTTC.